These 2 T cell receptor beta chains were all obtained from the same sample, sequenced in a study of blood T cell repertoires in COVID-19. The table came from immunoSEQ multiplex PCR; TCRdb's copy has only in-frame clones and leaves some out. The sample has under 200,000 clones; 88% are singletons. Sequenced material: peripheral blood. Receptors originate from a man aged 35-49 years with active or convalescent COVID-19.

This clone was seen a few times. This chain connects TRBV7-2 to TRBJ1-4, with 7 nucleotides matching TRBD1. V trimming: 5 bases; J trimming: 5 bases; junction bases outside the gene matches: 8. CDR3 length equals 15 residues. Germline CDR1 is SGHTA and CDR2 is FQGNSA. The CDR3 loop is CASSPQTGRNEKLFF. CDR3 coding DNA: TGTGCCAGCAGCCCACAGACAGGGAGGAATGAAAAACTGTTTTTT.

The chain employs TRBV5-5 and TRBJ1-3, with unresolved D. Between the trimmed V and J ends, which lost 1 base and 2 bases, there was a span of 7 bases. The CDR3 length is 14 residues. Looked up from germline, CDR1 is SGHKS and CDR2 is YYEKEE (reference sequence). CDR3 protein: CASSLTGTGNTIYF. CDR3 DNA sequence: TGTGCCAGCAGCTTGACGGGGACTGGAAACACCATATATTTT.